A selection of T cell receptor beta chains follows, all from one sample in a study of neoadjuvant nivolumab and ipilimumab in lung cancer. The data were produced by immunoSEQ multiplex PCR, yet TCRdb's version contains in-frame clones alone and is incomplete. The data contain 25,000 to 35,000 clones, around 90% of them seen just once; the ten biggest clones take up around 2%. The specimen comprised peripheral blood, sampled after neoadjuvant nivolumab, alone or with ipilimumab, at or shortly before surgery. These receptors all come from an adult with non-small cell lung cancer. The CDR3 runs from the conserved cysteine through the conserved F or W. A D gene is named only where the DNA matches it firmly. The listing skips clone size in some rows; elsewhere it reads once, few, many or a size class.

>TRBJ2-2|NA|few|TRBV29-1
TGCAGCGTTGGAGGGACTCACGGGGAGCTGTTTTTT
CSVGGTHGELFF
>TRBJ2-7|NA|NA|TRBV5-1
TGCGCCAGCCAAAGTGTGGGCGGCTTCCAAGAGCAGTACTTC
CASQSVGGFQEQYF
>TRBJ2-1|TRBD2|NA|TRBV5-1
TGCGCCAGCAGCCCTACTAGCGCCGGAGCCAATGAGCAGTTCTTC
CASSPTSAGANEQFF
>TRBJ2-5|NA|NA|TRBV2
TGTGCCAGCAGTGGAGGGCCACAAGAGACCCAGTACTTC
CASSGGPQETQYF
>TRBJ2-5|NA|NA|TRBV7-8
TGTGCCAGCAGCCTGGGACATCTAGAGACCCAGTACTTC
CASSLGHLETQYF
>TRBJ1-1|TRBD1|NA|TRBV5-4
TGTGCCAGCAGCCCTGGACAGGGGGTATGGGTGACTGAAGCTTTCTTT
CASSPGQGVWVTEAFF
>TRBJ1-1|NA|NA|TRBV11-2
TGTGCCAGCAGCTTAGGACTTCGTTCGGGGGCTGAAGCTTTCTTT
CASSLGLRSGAEAFF
>TRBJ1-4|NA|NA|TRBV27
TGTGCCAGCAGTTTATCACAGCTGGGTCTTGGAAAACTGTTTTTT
CASSLSQLGLGKLFF
>TRBJ2-5|TRBD2|NA|TRBV14
TGTGCCAGCGGCAGCGGGAGGGCCACAATCCAAGAGACCCAGTACTTC
CASGSGRATIQETQYF
>TRBJ1-1|NA|NA|TRBV7-9
TGTGCCAGCAGCCCCGGACCTTTCACTGAAGCTTTCTTT
CASSPGPFTEAFF
>TRBJ2-1|NA|NA|TRBV10-2
TGCGCCACCGTCAACGGGAAGCTCCCCTCCTACAATGAGCAGTTCTTC
CATVNGKLPSYNEQFF
>TRBJ2-7|TRBD2|NA|TRBV5-1
TGCGCCAGCAGCACGGCGGGAGGGGCCTACGAGCAGTACTTC
CASSTAGGAYEQYF
>TRBJ1-5|NA|NA|TRBV5-6
TGTGCCAGCAGCCGGAGGGGTCCCAATCAGCCCCAGCATTTT
CASSRRGPNQPQHF
>TRBJ1-2|NA|NA|TRBV7-9
TGTGCCAGCAGCATCAGAATTTCGTATGGCTACACCTTC
CASSIRISYGYTF
>TRBJ1-2|NA|few|TRBV11-2
TGTGCCAGCAGCCGAGCAGGTACCTATGGCTACACCTTC
CASSRAGTYGYTF
>TRBJ2-1|NA|NA|TRBV5-6
TGTGCCAGCAGCTTGGCACCAGGGTCTAGCTCCTACAATGAGCAGTTCTTC
CASSLAPGSSSYNEQFF
>TRBJ2-2|NA|NA|TRBV5-4
TGTGCCAGCAGCTTGGTAATCCGGCCCGGGGAGCTGTTTTTT
CASSLVIRPGELFF
>TRBJ2-3|TRBD1|once|TRBV18
TGTGCCAGCTCACCAGCTATCCAGGGGGCTATTGGTGCAGATACGCAGTATTTT
CASSPAIQGAIGADTQYF
>TRBJ1-3|TRBD1|NA|TRBV4-2
TGTGCCAGCAGCCAAGTGGGACAGAGAAACACCATATATTTT
CASSQVGQRNTIYF
>TRBJ1-2|NA|NA|TRBV6-1
TGTGCCAGCAGTGAAGCGGCCAATCGCTATGGCTACACCTTC
CASSEAANRYGYTF
>TRBJ2-1|NA|NA|TRBV5-4
TGTGCCAGCAGCCCCGTAGGCGATGAGCAGTTCTTC
CASSPVGDEQFF
>TRBJ1-2|TRBD1|NA|TRBV11-2
TGTGCCAGCAGCCCCCTTACCCGGGACAGCTATGGCTACACCTTC
CASSPLTRDSYGYTF
>TRBJ2-7|NA|NA|TRBV5-5
TGTGCCAGCAGCCCCCGGGCACCCGGACACGAGCAGTACTTC
CASSPRAPGHEQYF
>TRBJ1-5|NA|NA|TRBV5-5
TGTGCCAGCGTGACGGGCCCTTATAGCAATCAGCCCCAGCATTTT
CASVTGPYSNQPQHF
>TRBJ2-7|NA|NA|TRBV27
TGTGCCAGCAGTTTTAGGGGGGAGGGCTCCTACGAGCAGTACTTC
CASSFRGEGSYEQYF
>TRBJ2-3|TRBD1|NA|TRBV19
TGTGCCAGTAGTGGACGACAGGGGACGACAGATACGCAGTATTTT
CASSGRQGTTDTQYF
>TRBJ2-3|NA|NA|TRBV4-1
TGCGCCAGCAGCCAAGAGGGTCCAGATACGCAGTATTTT
CASSQEGPDTQYF
>TRBJ1-1|TRBD1|NA|TRBV6-5
TGTGCCAGCAGTCATAAACAGGGGACCACTGAAGCTTTCTTT
CASSHKQGTTEAFF
>TRBJ1-3|NA|NA|TRBV14
TGTGCCAGCAGCCAATGGACACCCGGAAACACCATATATTTT
CASSQWTPGNTIYF
>TRBJ2-4|TRBD1|few|TRBV18
TGTGCCAGCTCACCGGACAGGGTTGGAGCCAAAAACATTCAGTACTTC
CASSPDRVGAKNIQYF
>TRBJ2-2|TRBD2|NA|TRBV5-1
TGCGCCAGCAGTCCAACTAGCGGGATAATAACCGGGGAGCTGTTTTTT
CASSPTSGIITGELFF
>TRBJ1-1|TRBD1|NA|TRBV5-1
TGCGCCAGCAGCTTGGAAACAGGGGGCTTCACTGAAGCTTTCTTT
CASSLETGGFTEAFF
>TRBJ1-1|NA|NA|TRBV9
TGTGCCAGCAGCGTAGCTCCTGGGGGAACGCATGAAGCTTTCTTT
CASSVAPGGTHEAFF
>TRBJ1-4|NA|NA|TRBV5-1
TGCGCCAGCAGCTTGAGTAGTGGGGAGGGGAAGGAAAAACTGTTTTTT
CASSLSSGEGKEKLFF
>TRBJ1-5|NA|NA|TRBV7-2
TGTGCCAGCAGCTTAGACCGACTGTCCAATCAGCCCCAGCATTTT
CASSLDRLSNQPQHF
>TRBJ1-1|TRBD1|NA|TRBV2
TGTGCCAGCTATCGGGACAGGGGCACTGAAGCTTTCTTT
CASYRDRGTEAFF
>TRBJ2-1|NA|NA|TRBV5-1
TGCGCCAGCAGCTGGTCGGCGGGAATCGGCAATGAGCAGTTCTTC
CASSWSAGIGNEQFF
>TRBJ1-1|NA|NA|TRBV5-1
TGCGCCAGCAGCTTGGGGACTCGGACGGGGGGGACTGAAGCTTTCTTT
CASSLGTRTGGTEAFF
>TRBJ2-3|NA|NA|TRBV5-1
TGCGCCAGCAGCTTGGACTCTAGCACAGATACGCAGTATTTT
CASSLDSSTDTQYF
>TRBJ2-3|TRBD2|NA|TRBV9
TGTGCCAGCAGCGTAAGAGCGGGAGGGCCAGCTACGCAGTATTTT
CASSVRAGGPATQYF